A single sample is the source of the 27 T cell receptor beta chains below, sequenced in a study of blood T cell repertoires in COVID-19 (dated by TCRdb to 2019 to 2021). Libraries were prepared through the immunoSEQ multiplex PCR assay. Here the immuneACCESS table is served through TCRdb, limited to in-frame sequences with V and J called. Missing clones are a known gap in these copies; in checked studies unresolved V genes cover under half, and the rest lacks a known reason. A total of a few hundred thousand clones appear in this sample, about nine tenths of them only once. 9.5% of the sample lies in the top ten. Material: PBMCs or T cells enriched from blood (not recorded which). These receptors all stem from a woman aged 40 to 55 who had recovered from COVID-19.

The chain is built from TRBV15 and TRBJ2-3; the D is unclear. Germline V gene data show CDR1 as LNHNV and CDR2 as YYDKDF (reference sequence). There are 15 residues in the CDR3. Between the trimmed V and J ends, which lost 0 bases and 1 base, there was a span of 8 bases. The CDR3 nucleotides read TGTGCCACCAGCAGAGATGTGCAGGGCACAGATACGCAGTATTTT. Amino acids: CATSRDVQGTDTQYF.

The DNA of the CDR3 is TGCAGCGTCTTCCGCTCTGGGGCCAACGTCCTGACTTTC. Its translation: CSVFRSGANVLTF. V is TRBV29-1 and J is TRBJ2-6, with D hard to call. Germline CDR1 and CDR2: SQVTM and ANQGSEA. V gave up 6 bases and J gave up 0 bases, with 6 bases separating them. The CDR3 is 13 residues long.

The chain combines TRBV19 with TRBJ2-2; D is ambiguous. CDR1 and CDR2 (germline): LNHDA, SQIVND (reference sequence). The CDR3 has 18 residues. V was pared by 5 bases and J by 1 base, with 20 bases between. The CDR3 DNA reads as TGTGCCAGTAGTTCTTTTTACGGAGAGGCAGAGAACACCGGGGAGCTGTTTTTT. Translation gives CASSSFYGEAENTGELFF.

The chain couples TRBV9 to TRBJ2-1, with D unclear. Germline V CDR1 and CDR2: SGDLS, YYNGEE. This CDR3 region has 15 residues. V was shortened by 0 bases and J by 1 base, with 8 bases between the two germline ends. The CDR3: CASSVGPVSYNEQFF. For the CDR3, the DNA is TGTGCCAGCAGCGTAGGTCCAGTTTCCTACAATGAGCAGTTCTTC.

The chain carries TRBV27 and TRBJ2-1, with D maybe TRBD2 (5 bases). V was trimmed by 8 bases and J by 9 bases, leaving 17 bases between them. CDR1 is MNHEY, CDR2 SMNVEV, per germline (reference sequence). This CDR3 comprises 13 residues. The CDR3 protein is CASGRRGLGEQFF. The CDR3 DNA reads TGTGCCAGCGGAAGGAGAGGGCTAGGTGAGCAGTTCTTC.

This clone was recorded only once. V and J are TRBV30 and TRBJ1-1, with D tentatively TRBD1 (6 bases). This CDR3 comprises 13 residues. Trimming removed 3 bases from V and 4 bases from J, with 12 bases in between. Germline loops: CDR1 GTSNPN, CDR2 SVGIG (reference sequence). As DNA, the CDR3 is TGTGCCTGGAGAAAGGGGGGGACCACTGAAGCTTTCTTT. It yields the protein CAWRKGGTTEAFF. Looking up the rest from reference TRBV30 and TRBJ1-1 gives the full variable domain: SQTIHQWPATLVQPVGSPLSLECTVEGTSNPNLYWYRQAAGRGLQLLFYSVGIGQISSEVPQNLSASRPQDRQFILSSKKLLLSDSGFYLCAWRKGGTTEAFFGQGTRLTVV.

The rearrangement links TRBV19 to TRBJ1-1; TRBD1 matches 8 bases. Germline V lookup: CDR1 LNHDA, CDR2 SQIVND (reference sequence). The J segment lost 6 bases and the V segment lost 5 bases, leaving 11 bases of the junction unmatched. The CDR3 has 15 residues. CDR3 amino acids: CASSLSPQGAAEAFF. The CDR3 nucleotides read TGTGCCAGTAGTCTCTCGCCGCAGGGGGCTGCTGAAGCTTTCTTT.

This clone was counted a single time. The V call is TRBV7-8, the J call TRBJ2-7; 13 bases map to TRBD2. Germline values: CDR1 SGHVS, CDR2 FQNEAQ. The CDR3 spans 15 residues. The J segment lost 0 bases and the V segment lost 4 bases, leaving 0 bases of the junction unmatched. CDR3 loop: CASSWTSGSSYEQYF. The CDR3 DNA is TGTGCCAGCAGCTGGACTAGCGGGAGCTCCTACGAGCAGTACTTC.

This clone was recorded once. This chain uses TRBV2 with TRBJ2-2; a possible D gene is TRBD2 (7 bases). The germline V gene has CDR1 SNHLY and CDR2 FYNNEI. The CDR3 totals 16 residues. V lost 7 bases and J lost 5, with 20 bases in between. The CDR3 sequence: CASTGEGGGWTGELFF. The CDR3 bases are TGTGCCAGCACCGGGGAGGGGGGCGGTTGGACCGGGGAGCTGTTTTTT.

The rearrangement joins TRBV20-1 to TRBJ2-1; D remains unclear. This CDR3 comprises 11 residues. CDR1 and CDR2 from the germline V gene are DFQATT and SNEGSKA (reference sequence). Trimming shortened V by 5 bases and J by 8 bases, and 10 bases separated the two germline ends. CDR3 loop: CSASSRDEQFF. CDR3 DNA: TGCAGTGCTTCCTCCCGGGATGAGCAGTTCTTC.

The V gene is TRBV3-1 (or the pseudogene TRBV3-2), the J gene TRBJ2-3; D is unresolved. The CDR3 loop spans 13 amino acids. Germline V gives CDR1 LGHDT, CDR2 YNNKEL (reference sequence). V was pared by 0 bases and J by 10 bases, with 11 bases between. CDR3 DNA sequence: TGTGCCAGCAGCCAAGAACGAGGCTGGGCGCAGTATTTT. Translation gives CASSQERGWAQYF.

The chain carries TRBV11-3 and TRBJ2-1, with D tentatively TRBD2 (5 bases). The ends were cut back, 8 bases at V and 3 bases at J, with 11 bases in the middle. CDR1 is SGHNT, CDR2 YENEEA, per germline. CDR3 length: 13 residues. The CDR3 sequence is CASRTSGYNEQFF. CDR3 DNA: TGTGCCAGCCGAACCAGCGGCTACAATGAGCAGTTCTTC.

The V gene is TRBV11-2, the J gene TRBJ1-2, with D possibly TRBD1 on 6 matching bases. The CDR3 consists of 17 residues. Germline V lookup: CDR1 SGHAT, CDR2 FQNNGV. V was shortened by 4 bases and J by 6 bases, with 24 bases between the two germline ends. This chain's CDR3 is CASSSITGTPGADGYTF. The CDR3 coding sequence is TGTGCCAGCAGCTCAATAACCGGGACACCCGGAGCGGATGGCTACACCTTC.

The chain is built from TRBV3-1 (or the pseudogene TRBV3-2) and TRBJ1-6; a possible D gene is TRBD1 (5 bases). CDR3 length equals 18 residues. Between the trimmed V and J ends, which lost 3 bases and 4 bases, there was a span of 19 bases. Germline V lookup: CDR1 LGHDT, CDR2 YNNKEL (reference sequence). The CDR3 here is CASSHSRAGGKYNSPLHF. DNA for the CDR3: TGTGCCAGCAGCCACTCCCGGGCGGGGGGTAAATATAATTCACCCCTCCACTTT.

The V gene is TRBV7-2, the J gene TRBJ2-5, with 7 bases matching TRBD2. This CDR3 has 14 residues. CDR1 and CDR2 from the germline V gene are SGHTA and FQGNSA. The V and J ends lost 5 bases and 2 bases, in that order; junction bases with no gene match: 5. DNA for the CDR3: TGTGCCAGCAGCCCCAGACTAGCTCAAGAGACCCAGTACTTC. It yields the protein CASSPRLAQETQYF.

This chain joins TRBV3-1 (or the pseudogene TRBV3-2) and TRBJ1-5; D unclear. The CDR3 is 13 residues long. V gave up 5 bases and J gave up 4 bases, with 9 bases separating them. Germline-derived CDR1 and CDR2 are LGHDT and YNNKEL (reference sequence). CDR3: CASSATLNQPQHF. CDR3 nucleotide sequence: TGTGCCAGCAGCGCTACCTTGAATCAGCCCCAGCATTTT.

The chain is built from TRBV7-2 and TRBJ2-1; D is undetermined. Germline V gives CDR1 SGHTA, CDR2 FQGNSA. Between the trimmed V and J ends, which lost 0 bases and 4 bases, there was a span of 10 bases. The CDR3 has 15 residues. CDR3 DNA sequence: TGTGCCAGCAGCTTAGCCTCGGCGGAATACAATGAGCAGTTCTTC. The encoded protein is CASSLASAEYNEQFF.

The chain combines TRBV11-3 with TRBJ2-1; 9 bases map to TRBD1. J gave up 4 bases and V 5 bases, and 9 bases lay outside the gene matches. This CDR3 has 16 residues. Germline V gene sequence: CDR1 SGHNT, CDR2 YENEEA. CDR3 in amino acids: CASSADGTGSYNEQFF. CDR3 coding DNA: TGTGCCAGCAGCGCCGACGGGACAGGGTCTTACAATGAGCAGTTCTTC.

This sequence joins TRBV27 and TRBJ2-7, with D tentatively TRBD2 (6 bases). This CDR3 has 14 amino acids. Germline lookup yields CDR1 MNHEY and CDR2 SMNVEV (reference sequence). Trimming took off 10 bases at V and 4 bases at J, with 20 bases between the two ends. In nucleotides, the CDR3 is TGTGCCATCGCTCCCCGGGACTCGATATACGAGCAGTACTTC. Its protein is CAIAPRDSIYEQYF.

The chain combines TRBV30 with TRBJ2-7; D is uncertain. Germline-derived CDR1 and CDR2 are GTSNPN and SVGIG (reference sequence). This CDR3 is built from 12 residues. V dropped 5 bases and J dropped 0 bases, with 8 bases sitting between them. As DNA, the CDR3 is TGTGCCTGGTCCGCGAGCTCCTACGAGCAGTACTTC. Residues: CAWSASSYEQYF. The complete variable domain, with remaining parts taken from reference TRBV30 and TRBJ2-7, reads SQTIHQWPATLVQPVGSPLSLECTVEGTSNPNLYWYRQAAGRGLQLLFYSVGIGQISSEVPQNLSASRPQDRQFILSSKKLLLSDSGFYLCAWSASSYEQYFGPGTRLTVT.

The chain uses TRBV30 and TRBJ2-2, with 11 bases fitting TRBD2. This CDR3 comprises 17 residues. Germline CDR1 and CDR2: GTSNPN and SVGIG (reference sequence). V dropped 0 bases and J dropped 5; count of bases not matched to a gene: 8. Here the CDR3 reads CAWSVSLAGGWTGELFF. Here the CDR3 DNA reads TGTGCCTGGAGTGTCAGCCTAGCGGGGGGTTGGACCGGGGAGCTGTTTTTT.

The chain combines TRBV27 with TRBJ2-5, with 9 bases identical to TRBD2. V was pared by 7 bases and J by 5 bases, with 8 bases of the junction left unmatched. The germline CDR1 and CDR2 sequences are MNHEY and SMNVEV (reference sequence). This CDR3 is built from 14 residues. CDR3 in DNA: TGTGCCAGCAAGCTAGCGGGACCGTTCGAGACCCAGTACTTC. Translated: CASKLAGPFETQYF.

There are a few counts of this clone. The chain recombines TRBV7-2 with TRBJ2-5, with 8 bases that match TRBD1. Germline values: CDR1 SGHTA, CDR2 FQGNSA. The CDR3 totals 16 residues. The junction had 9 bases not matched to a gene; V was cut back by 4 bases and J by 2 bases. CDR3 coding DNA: TGTGCCAGCAGCTACAGCCGTACAGGGGGTCAAGAGACCCAGTACTTC. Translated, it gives CASSYSRTGGQETQYF.

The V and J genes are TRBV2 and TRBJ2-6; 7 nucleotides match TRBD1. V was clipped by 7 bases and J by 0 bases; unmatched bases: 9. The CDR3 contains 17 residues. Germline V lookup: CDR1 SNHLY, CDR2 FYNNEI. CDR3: CASKRQGGDSGANVLTF. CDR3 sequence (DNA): TGTGCCAGCAAGAGACAGGGTGGAGACTCTGGGGCCAACGTCCTGACTTTC.

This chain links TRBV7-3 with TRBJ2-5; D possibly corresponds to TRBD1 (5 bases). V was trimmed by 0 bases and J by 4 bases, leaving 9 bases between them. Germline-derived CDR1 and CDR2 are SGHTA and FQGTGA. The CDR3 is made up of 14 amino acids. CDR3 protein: CASSLTGQGETQYF. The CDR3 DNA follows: TGTGCCAGCAGCTTAACAGGCCAGGGAGAGACCCAGTACTTC.

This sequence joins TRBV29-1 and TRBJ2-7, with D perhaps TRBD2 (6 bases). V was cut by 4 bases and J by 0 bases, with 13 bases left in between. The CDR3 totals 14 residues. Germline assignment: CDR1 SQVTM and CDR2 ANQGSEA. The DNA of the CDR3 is TGCAGCGTTGGTGGGCGGGGCGGCTCCTACGAGCAGTACTTC. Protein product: CSVGGRGGSYEQYF.

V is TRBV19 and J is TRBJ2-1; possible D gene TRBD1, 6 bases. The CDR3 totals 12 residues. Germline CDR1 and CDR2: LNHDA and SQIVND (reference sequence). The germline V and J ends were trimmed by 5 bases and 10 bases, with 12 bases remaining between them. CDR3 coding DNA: TGTGCCAGTAGTCCGACCGGGACAGAGCAGTTCTTC. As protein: CASSPTGTEQFF.